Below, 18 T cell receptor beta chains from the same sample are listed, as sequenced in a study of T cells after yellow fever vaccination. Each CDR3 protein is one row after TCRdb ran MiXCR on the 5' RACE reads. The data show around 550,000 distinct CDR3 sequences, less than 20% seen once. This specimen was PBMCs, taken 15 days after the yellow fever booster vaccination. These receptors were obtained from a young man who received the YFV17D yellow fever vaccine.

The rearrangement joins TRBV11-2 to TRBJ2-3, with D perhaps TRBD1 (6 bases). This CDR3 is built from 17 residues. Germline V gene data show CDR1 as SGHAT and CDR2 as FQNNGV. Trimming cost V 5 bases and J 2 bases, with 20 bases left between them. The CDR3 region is CASSTEGRTAYTDTQYF. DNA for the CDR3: TGTGCCAGCAGCACAGAGGGACGGACAGCATACACAGATACGCAGTATTTT.

CDR3 region: CASSQAGEGKTQYF. In DNA form, the CDR3 reads TGTGCCAGCAGCCAAGCGGGAGAGGGAAAGACCCAGTACTTC. The rearrangement joins TRBV7-9 to TRBJ2-5; 8 positions agree with TRBD2. This CDR3 comprises 14 residues. V lost 5 bases, J lost 6 bases, and 8 bases stayed unmatched. The germline V gene encodes CDR1 SEHNR and CDR2 FQNEAQ (reference sequence).

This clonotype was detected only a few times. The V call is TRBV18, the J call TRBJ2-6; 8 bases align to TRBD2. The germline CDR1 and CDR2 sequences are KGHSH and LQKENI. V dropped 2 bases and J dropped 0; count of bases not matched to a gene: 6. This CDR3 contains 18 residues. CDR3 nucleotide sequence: TGTGCCAGCTCACCAGGGTCTAGCGGGTCCTCTGGGGCCAACGTCCTGACTTTC. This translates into CASSPGSSGSSGANVLTF.

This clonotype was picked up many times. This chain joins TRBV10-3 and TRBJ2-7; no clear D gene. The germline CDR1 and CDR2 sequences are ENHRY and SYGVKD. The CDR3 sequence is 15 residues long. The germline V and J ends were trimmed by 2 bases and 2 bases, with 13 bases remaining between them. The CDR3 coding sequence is TGTGCCATCAGTGAGCCCCTAGGACCCACCTACGAGCAGTACTTC. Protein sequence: CAISEPLGPTYEQYF.

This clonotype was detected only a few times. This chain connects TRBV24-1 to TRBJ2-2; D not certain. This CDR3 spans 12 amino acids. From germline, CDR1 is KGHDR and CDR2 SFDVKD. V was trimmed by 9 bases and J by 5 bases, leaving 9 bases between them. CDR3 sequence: CATGYMTGELFF. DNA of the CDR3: TGTGCCACCGGATACATGACCGGGGAGCTGTTTTTT.

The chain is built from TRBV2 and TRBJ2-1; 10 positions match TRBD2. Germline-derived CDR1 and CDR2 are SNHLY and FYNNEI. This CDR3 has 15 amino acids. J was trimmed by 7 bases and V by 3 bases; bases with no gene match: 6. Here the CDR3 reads CASSDGTSVWNEQFF. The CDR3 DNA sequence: TGTGCCAGCAGTGATGGGACTAGCGTTTGGAATGAGCAGTTCTTC.

DNA of the CDR3: TGTGCCAGCAGCCGACCGGGACTAGCGGCAGATACGCAGTATTTT. Translation: CASSRPGLAADTQYF. The chain carries TRBV7-2 and TRBJ2-3, with 11 bases aligning to TRBD2. CDR1 SGHTA and CDR2 FQGNSA come from the germline V gene. The CDR3 spans 15 residues. V shed 5 bases, J shed 4 bases, and the junction held 5 bases outside the gene matches.

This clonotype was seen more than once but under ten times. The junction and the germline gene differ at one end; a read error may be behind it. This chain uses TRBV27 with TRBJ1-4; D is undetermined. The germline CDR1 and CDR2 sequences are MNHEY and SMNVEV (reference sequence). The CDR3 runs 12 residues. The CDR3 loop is CASSPAGEQLFF. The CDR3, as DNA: TGTGCCAGCAGCCCGGCCGGTGAACAACTGTTTTTT.

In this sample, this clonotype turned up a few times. The CDR3: CASSKIQTFYEQYF. CDR3 nucleotides: TGTGCCAGCAGCAAAATCCAGACATTCTACGAGCAGTACTTC. V is TRBV21-1 and J is TRBJ2-7. TRBV21-1 is a pseudogene locus. CDR3 length: 14 amino acids.

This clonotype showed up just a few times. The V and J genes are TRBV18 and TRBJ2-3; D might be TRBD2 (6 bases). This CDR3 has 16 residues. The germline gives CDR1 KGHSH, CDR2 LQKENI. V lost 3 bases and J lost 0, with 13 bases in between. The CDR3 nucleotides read TGTGCCAGCTCACCTCGGGAGTACTCTAGCACAGATACGCAGTATTTT. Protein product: CASSPREYSSTDTQYF.

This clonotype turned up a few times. DNA of the CDR3: TGTGCCATCAAAAGCGGGACCAATGAGCAGTTCTTC. Amino acid sequence: CAIKSGTNEQFF. The chain has TRBV10-3 and TRBJ2-1; the match to TRBD2 covers 7 bases. V lost 7 bases to trimming and J lost 6 bases; unmatched junction nucleotides: 3. CDR1 ENHRY and CDR2 SYGVKD come from the germline V gene. The CDR3 sequence is 12 residues long.

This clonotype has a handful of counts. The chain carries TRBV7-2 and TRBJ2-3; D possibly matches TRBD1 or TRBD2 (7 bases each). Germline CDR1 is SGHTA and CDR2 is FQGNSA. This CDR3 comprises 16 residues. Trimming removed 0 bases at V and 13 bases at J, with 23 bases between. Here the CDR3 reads CASSLAGQGEGAEKYF. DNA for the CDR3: TGTGCCAGCAGCTTAGCGGGGCAGGGGGAGGGGGCGGAGAAGTATTTT.

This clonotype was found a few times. DNA of the CDR3: TGTGCCAGCAGGAAGCGGGAGGGTGGTGAGCAGTTCTTC. As protein: CASRKREGGEQFF. The genes are TRBV5-4 and TRBJ2-1, with 10 positions matching TRBD2. Germline V CDR1 and CDR2: SGHNT, YYREEE (reference sequence). V gave up 5 bases and J gave up 9 bases; unmatched junction bases: 5. The CDR3 sequence is 13 residues long.

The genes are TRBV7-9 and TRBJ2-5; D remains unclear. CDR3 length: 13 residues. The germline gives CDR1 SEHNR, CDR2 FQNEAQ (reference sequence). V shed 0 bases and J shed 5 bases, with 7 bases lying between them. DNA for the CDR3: TGTGCCAGCAGCTTAGCGGGTTGGGAGACCCAGTACTTC. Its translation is CASSLAGWETQYF.

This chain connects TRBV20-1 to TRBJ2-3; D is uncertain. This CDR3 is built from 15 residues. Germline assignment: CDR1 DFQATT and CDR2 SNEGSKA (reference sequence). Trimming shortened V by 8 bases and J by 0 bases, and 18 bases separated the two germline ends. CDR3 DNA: TGCAGTTCCACGGCCCGCGCCTCTAGCACAGATACGCAGTATTTT. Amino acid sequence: CSSTARASSTDTQYF.

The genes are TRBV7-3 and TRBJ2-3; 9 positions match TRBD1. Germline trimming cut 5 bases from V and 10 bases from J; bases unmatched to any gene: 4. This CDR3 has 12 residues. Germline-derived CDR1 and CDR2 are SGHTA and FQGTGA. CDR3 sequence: CASSRGQGPQYF. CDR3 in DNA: TGTGCCAGCAGCCGAGGACAGGGGCCGCAGTATTTT. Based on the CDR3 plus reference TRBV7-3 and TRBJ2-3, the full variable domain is GAGVSQTPSNKVTEKGKYVELRCDPISGHTALYWYRQSLGQGPEFLIYFQGTGAADDSGLPNDRFFAVRPEGSVSTLKIQRTERGDSAVYLCASSRGQGPQYFGPGTRLTVL.

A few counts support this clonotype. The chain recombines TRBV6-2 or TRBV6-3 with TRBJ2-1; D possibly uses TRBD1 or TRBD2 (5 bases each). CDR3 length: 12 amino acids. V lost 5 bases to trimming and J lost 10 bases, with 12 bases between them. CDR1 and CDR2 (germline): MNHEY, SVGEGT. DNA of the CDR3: TGTGCCAGCAGTCCCTGGGACGCCGAGCAGTTCTTC. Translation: CASSPWDAEQFF.

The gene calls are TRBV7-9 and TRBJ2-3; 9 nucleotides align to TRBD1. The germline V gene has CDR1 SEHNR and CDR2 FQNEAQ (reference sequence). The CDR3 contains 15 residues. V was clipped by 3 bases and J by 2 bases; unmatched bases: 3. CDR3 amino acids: CASSFGDRVTDTQYF. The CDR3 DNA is TGTGCCAGCAGCTTCGGGGACAGGGTCACAGATACGCAGTATTTT.